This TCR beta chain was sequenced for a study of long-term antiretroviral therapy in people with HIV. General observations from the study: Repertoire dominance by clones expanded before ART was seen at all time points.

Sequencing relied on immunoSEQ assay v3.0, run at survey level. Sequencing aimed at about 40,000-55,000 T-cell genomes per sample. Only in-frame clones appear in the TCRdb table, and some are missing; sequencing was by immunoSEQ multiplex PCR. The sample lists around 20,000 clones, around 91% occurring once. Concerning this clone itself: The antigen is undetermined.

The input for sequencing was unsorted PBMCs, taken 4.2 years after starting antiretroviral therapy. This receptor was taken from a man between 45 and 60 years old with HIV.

The CDR3 is CASSPFPGRDGTEAFF. The CDR3 bases are TGTGCCAGCAGCCCCTTCCCCGGAAGGGACGGCACTGAAGCTTTCTTT. The V and J genes are TRBV7-3 and TRBJ1-1, with a possible D match to TRBD1 (5 bases). CDR3 length: 16 residues. Trimming took 5 bases from V and 4 from J, leaving 20 bases between them. Per the germline V gene, CDR1 is SGHTA and CDR2 is FQGTGA.